This T cell receptor beta chain was recovered during a study of molecular identifiers for immune sequencing clone quantification. Findings of the study overall: For effector cells, clones above 20 RNA copies held over 99% of molecules; for naive cells, under 1%.

Previously published methods and listed TCR primers were used for the bulk TCR libraries. In TCRdb, the PCR reads were re-called with MiXCR into one record per CDR3 protein. Of over 600,000 distinct CDR3 sequences in the sample, approximately 20% are singletons; the top ten hold roughly 0.85%. On this clonotype itself: Its target is not known. One junction end does not reproduce the germline sequence, and a read error may be involved.

This receptor was taken from a human donor in good health. Some libraries in this study had Jurkat cell RNA spiked in. The sample comprised naive CD8+ T cells from blood, with Jurkat cell RNA spiked in. Subset described: FACS-sorted CD8+CD4-CCR7+CD45RA+ naive T cells.

The CDR3 DNA follows: TGTGCCAGCAGCTTAGGCTCTAGCGGTCGGACCGGGGAGCTGCTTTTT. Its protein product is CASSLGSSGRTGELLF. This sequence joins TRBV11-3 and TRBJ2-2; TRBD2 agrees at 7 bases. Germline V lookup: CDR1 SGHNT, CDR2 YENEEA. The CDR3 sequence is 16 residues long.